This TCR beta chain originates from a study of cytomegalovirus exposure and HLA in healthy donors. Primers for the PCR totalled 60 Vbeta and 13 Jbeta. Clones were read by immunoSEQ multiplex PCR, and TCRdb kept only the in-frame ones, dropping some. The sample gives under 100,000 clones, over 9% of which show up once; about 24% is in the top ten. The CDR3 totals 15 residues. The V gene's germline CDR1 is MNHNS and CDR2 SASEGT. Unmatched junction bases numbered 2, after V lost 1 base and J lost 4 bases. This clone has just a few counts. Its antigen is still unknown. Overall study findings and caveats: Data from an earlier analysis indicated that most TCR beta V segments were productive either about 90% or about 30% of the time. Researchers reported in a later analysis that a missense DCLRE1C variant was tied to TCR beta V- and J-gene trimming.

The receptor was isolated from a man between 60 and 75 years old in good health and CMV-seropositive. The chain recombines TRBV6-1 with TRBJ2-3; 10 nucleotides line up with TRBD2. Sequenced material: PBMCs. The CDR3 loop reads CASSEGLAGADTQYF. CDR3 sequence (DNA): TGTGCCAGCAGTGAAGGGCTAGCGGGGGCAGATACGCAGTATTTT.